These T cell receptor beta chains were read from a single sample in a study of HIV-infected children after antiretroviral therapy interruption. Via MiXCR, TCRdb re-called the 3' RACE reads, giving one row per CDR3 protein. The data show about 89,000 distinct CDR3 sequences, approximately 6.9% seen once. The specimen comprised CD45RA+ CD4+ T cells from PBMCs, pooled from several time points, sampled from a donor given antiretroviral therapy, either interrupted or continuous. These receptors were taken from a pool of human donors with HIV. Both conserved end residues are part of each CDR3. The order of the fields is D gene, clone size, J gene, V gene, CDR3 protein, CDR3 DNA. The D gene is left open where the match is weak. A row's size may be missing; if present it is once, few, many or a size class.

D: TRBD1
size: many
J: TRBJ1-1
V: TRBV3-1
CDR3: CASSQGTGVLRTEAFF
DNA: TGTGCCAGCAGCCAGGGGACAGGGGTTTTACGCACTGAAGCTTTCTTT

D: NA
size: many
J: TRBJ1-1
V: TRBV19
CDR3: CASTPMGSNTEAFF
DNA: TGTGCCAGTACCCCAATGGGGTCGAACACTGAAGCTTTCTTT

D: NA
size: many
J: TRBJ2-4
V: TRBV5-1
CDR3: CASSFGSGSLAKNIQYF
DNA: TGCGCCAGCAGCTTCGGAAGCGGGTCGTTAGCCAAAAACATTCAGTACTTC

D: NA
size: NA
J: TRBJ1-6
V: TRBV15
CDR3: CATSRERVIGGSSYNSPLHF
DNA: TGTGCCACCAGCAGAGAGCGGGTGATCGGGGGCAGCTCCTATAATTCACCCCTCCACTTT

D: NA
size: many
J: TRBJ2-7
V: TRBV28
CDR3: CASSFTRESYEQYF
DNA: TGTGCCAGCAGTTTCACCAGAGAGTCATACGAGCAGTACTTC

D: TRBD1
size: few
J: TRBJ1-2
V: TRBV28
CDR3: CASSFGKGGDYGYTF
DNA: TGTGCCAGCAGTTTTGGCAAAGGGGGCGACTATGGCTACACCTTC

D: TRBD1
size: NA
J: TRBJ2-7
V: TRBV20-1
CDR3: CSASGQGHEQYF
DNA: TGCAGTGCTTCGGGACAGGGCCACGAGCAGTACTTC

D: NA
size: NA
J: TRBJ1-5
V: TRBV19
CDR3: CASSIGLQKYSNQPQHF
DNA: TGTGCCAGTAGTATAGGTCTACAGAAATATAGCAATCAGCCCCAGCATTTT

D: NA
size: many
J: TRBJ1-5
V: TRBV6-5
CDR3: CASSRAMQQPQHF
DNA: TGTGCCAGCAGTCGGGCAATGCAGCAGCCCCAGCATTTT

D: NA
size: many
J: TRBJ2-1
V: TRBV7-8
CDR3: CASRLQGSSSYNEQFF
DNA: TGTGCCAGCAGATTACAGGGCTCAAGCTCCTACAATGAGCAGTTCTTC

D: NA
size: many
J: TRBJ2-5
V: TRBV5-1
CDR3: CASRPAYQETQYF
DNA: TGCGCCAGCAGACCCGCATACCAAGAGACCCAGTACTTC

D: NA
size: many
J: TRBJ1-1
V: TRBV7-2
CDR3: CASSLDLRAIEAFF
DNA: TGTGCCAGCAGCCTCGACTTACGGGCCATTGAAGCTTTCTTT

D: NA
size: NA
J: TRBJ2-7
V: TRBV12-3/TRBV12-4
CDR3: CASSLQREQYF
DNA: TGTGCCAGCAGTTTACAGCGCGAGCAGTACTTC

D: TRBD1
size: NA
J: TRBJ1-4
V: TRBV20-1
CDR3: CSARGDSNEKLFF
DNA: TGCAGTGCTAGAGGGGACAGCAATGAAAAACTGTTTTTT

D: TRBD1
size: NA
J: TRBJ2-7
V: TRBV20-1
CDR3: CSAGTDRVSYEQYF
DNA: TGCAGTGCTGGGACGGACAGGGTGAGCTACGAGCAGTACTTC

D: NA
size: many
J: TRBJ2-1
V: TRBV19
CDR3: CASSSDNEQFF
DNA: TGTGCCAGTAGTTCCGACAATGAGCAGTTCTTC

D: NA
size: NA
J: TRBJ2-3
V: TRBV20-1
CDR3: CSAPQGRGTDTQYF
DNA: TGCAGTGCCCCACAGGGTAGGGGGACAGATACGCAGTATTTT

D: NA
size: few
J: TRBJ2-7
V: TRBV4-2
CDR3: CASSQDGASRGEQYF
DNA: TGTGCCAGCAGCCAAGATGGGGCTAGTCGGGGCGAGCAGTACTTC

D: TRBD1
size: many
J: TRBJ1-2
V: TRBV27
CDR3: CASSSGQQNYGYTF
DNA: TGTGCCAGCAGTTCGGGACAGCAGAACTATGGCTACACCTTC

D: NA
size: few
J: TRBJ2-1
V: TRBV19
CDR3: CASSIPGLKGGARSWNEQFF
DNA: TGTGCCAGTAGTATCCCGGGCTTGAAGGGGGGCGCTCGCTCGTGGAATGAGCAGTTCTTC

D: NA
size: NA
J: TRBJ1-2
V: TRBV2
CDR3: CASSEALPYGYTF
DNA: TGTGCCAGCAGTGAAGCGCTTCCCTATGGCTACACCTTC

D: TRBD1
size: few
J: TRBJ2-7
V: TRBV6-1
CDR3: CASSEALRGQRNF
DNA: TGTGCCAGCAGTGAAGCGCTTCGGGGACAGAGAAACTTC

D: TRBD1
size: NA
J: TRBJ1-1
V: TRBV11-2
CDR3: CASSLTGTNTEAFF
DNA: TGTGCCAGCAGCCTGACAGGGACTAACACTGAAGCTTTCTTT

D: NA
size: many
J: TRBJ2-3
V: TRBV28
CDR3: CASSVTDTQYF
DNA: TGTGCCAGCAGTGTCACAGATACGCAGTATTTT

D: TRBD1
size: once
J: TRBJ1-5
V: TRBV6-4
CDR3: CASSLLPGGQPQHF
DNA: TGTGCCAGCAGTTTATTGCCAGGGGGGCAGCCCCAGCATTTT

D: NA
size: once
J: TRBJ2-5
V: TRBV4-2
CDR3: CASSQDPPETQYF
DNA: TGTGCCAGCAGCCAAGATCCTCCCGAGACCCAGTACTTC

D: NA
size: many
J: TRBJ2-2
V: TRBV19
CDR3: CASSIDRTGNTGELFF
DNA: TGTGCCAGTAGTATTGACCGTACAGGGAACACCGGGGAGCTGTTTTTT

D: TRBD1
size: many
J: TRBJ2-2
V: TRBV6-1
CDR3: CASRGQGHTGELFF
DNA: TGTGCCAGCAGGGGACAGGGGCACACCGGGGAGCTGTTTTTT